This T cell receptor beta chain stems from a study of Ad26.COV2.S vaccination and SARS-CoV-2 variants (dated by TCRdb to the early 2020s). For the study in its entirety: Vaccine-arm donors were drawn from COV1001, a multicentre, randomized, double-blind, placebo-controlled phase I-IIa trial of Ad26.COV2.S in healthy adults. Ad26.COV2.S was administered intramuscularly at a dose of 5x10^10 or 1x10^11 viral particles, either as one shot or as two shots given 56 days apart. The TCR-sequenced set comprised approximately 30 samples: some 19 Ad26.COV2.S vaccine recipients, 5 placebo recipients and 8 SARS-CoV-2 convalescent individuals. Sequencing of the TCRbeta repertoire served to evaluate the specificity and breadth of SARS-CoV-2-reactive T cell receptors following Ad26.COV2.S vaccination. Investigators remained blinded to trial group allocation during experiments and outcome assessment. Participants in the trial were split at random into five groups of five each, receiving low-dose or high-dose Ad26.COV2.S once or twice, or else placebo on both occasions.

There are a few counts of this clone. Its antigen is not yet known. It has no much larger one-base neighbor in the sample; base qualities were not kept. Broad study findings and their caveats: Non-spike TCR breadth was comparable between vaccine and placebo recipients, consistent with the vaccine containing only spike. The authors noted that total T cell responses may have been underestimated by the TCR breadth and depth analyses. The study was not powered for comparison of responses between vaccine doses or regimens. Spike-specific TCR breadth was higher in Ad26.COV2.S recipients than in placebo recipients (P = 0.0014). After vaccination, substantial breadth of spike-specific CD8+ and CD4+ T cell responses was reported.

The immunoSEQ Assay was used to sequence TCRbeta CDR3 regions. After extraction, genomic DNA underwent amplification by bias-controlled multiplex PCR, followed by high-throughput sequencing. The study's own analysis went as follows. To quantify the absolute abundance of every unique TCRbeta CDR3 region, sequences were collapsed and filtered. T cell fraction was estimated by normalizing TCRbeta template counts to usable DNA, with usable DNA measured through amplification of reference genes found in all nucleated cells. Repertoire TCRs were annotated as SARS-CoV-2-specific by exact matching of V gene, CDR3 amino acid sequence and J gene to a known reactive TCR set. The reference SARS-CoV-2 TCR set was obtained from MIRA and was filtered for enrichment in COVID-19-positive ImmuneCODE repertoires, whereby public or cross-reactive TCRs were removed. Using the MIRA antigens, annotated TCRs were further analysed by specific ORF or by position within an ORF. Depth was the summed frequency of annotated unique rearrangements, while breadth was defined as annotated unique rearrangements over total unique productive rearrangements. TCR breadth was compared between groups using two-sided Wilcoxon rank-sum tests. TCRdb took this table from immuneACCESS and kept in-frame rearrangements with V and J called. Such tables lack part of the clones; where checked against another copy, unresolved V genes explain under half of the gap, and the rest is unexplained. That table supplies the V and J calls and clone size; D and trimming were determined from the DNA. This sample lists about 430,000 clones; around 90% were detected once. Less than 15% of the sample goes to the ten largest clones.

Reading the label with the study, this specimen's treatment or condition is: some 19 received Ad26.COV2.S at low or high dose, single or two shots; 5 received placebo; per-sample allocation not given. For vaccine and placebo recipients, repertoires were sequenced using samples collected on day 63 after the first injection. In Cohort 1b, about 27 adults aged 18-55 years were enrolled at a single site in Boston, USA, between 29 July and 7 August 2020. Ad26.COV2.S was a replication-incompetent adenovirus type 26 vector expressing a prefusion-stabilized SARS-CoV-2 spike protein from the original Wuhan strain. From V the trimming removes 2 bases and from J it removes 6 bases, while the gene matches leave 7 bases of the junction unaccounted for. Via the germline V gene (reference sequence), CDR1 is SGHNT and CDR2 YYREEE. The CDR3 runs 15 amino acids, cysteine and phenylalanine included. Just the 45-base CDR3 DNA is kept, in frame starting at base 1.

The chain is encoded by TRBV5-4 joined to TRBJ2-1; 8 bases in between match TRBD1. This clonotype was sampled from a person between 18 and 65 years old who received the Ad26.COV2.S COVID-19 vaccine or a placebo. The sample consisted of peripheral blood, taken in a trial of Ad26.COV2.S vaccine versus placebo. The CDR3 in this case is CASSLRDRIGNEQFF. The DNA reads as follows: TGTGCCAGCAGCTTACGGGACAGGATTGGCAATGAGCAGTTCTTC. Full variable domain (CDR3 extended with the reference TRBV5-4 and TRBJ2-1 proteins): ETGVTQSPTHLIKTRGQQVTLRCSSQSGHNTVSWYQQALGQGPQFIFQYYREEENGRGNFPPRFSGLQFPNYSSELNVNALELDDSALYLCASSLRDRIGNEQFFGPGTRLTVL.